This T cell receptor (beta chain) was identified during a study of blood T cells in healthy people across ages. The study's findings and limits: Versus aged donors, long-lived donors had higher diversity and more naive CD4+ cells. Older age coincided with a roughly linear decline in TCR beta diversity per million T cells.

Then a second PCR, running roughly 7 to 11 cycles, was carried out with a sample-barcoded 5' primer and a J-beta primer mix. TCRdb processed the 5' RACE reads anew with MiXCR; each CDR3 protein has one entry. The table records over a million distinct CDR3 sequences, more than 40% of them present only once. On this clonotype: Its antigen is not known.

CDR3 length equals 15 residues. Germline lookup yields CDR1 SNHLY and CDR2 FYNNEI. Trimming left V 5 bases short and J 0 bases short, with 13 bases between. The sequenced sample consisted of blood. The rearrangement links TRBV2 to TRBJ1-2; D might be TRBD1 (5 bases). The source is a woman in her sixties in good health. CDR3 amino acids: CASSSRDSANYGYTF. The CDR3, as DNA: TGTGCCAGCAGTTCCCGGGACTCAGCTAACTATGGCTACACCTTC.